This T cell receptor beta chain was found in a study of blood T cell repertoires in COVID-19. Study details: Sample material is recorded as cDNA or gDNA derived from T cells, B-cell-depleted T cells, or PBMCs.

Participants were aged roughly 18 to 90 years, lived in roughly 25 US areas, and enrolled virtually. Sequencing was performed with immunoSEQ multiplex PCR; in TCRdb, only in-frame clones are kept and a portion is missing. The table shows roughly 230,000 clones, with approximately 83% occurring only once. The V segment lost 8 bases and the J segment 4 bases; nucleotides outside the gene matches: 7. Germline loops: CDR1 MNHEY, CDR2 SVGAGI. The CDR3 is made up of 13 amino acids. The rearrangement uses TRBV6-5 and TRBJ1-1; 7 positions agree with TRBD1. Source material: PBMCs or T cells enriched from blood (not recorded which). This TCR came from a woman aged 60 to 75 who had recovered from COVID-19. In DNA form, the CDR3 reads TGTGCCAGCTCAAACTACAGGGGCACTGAAGCTTTCTTT. Its protein is CASSNYRGTEAFF.